This entry lists 27 T cell receptor beta chains sequenced from one sample in a study of cytomegalovirus exposure and HLA in healthy donors. 13 Jbeta primers and 60 Vbeta primers were used for the PCR. Here immunoSEQ multiplex PCR was the method, and the copy in TCRdb shows in-frame clones only, minus some. The ten top clones account for 15% to 19%, within a sample of more than 75,000 clones. The sequenced sample consisted of PBMCs. The source of these receptors is a man between 45 and 60 years old in good health and CMV-seropositive.

This chain uses TRBV4-1 with TRBJ2-5, with D possibly TRBD1 on 6 matching bases. This CDR3 comprises 15 residues. Germline lookup yields CDR1 MGHRA and CDR2 YSYEKL. V dropped 1 base and J dropped 3 bases, with 12 bases sitting between them. The CDR3: CASSQAAAGEETQYF. The CDR3, as DNA: TGCGCCAGCAGCCAAGCGGCGGCAGGGGAAGAGACCCAGTACTTC.

CDR3 coding DNA: TGCGCCAGCAACCTTGATGGGACTTACAATGAGCAGTTCTTC. This gives the protein CASNLDGTYNEQFF. The chain employs TRBV5-1 and TRBJ2-1; perhaps TRBD2 as D (6 bases). V was shortened by 6 bases and J by 4 bases, with 14 bases between the two germline ends. The CDR3 is made up of 14 amino acids. Germline V gene lookup returns CDR1 SGHRS and CDR2 YFSETQ.

This rearrangement joins TRBV5-5 to TRBJ1-4; D is undetermined. V lost 4 bases, J lost 5 bases, and 12 bases lay in between. The CDR3 extends over 14 amino acids. CDR1 and CDR2 from the germline V gene are SGHKS and YYEKEE (reference sequence). CDR3 loop: CASSRTSGNEKLFF. DNA of the CDR3: TGTGCCAGCAGCCGGACGAGCGGGAATGAAAAACTGTTTTTT.

The chain employs TRBV7-2 and TRBJ2-7; 11 nucleotides line up with TRBD2. The CDR3 sequence is 19 residues long. CDR1 SGHTA and CDR2 FQGNSA come from the germline V gene. V lost 4 bases and J lost 2; bases outside the gene matches: 16. The CDR3 reads CASSSRTLGTSGTPYEQYF. The DNA for the CDR3 is TGTGCCAGCAGCTCCCGGACGCTTGGGACTAGCGGAACTCCCTACGAGCAGTACTTC.

The V gene is TRBV9, the J gene TRBJ2-5; the match to TRBD1 covers 7 bases. The CDR3 contains 14 residues. CDR1 is SGDLS, CDR2 YYNGEE, per germline. V shed 4 bases and J 5 bases; nucleotides not matched to a gene: 8. As DNA, the CDR3 is TGTGCCAGCAGCCGGACAGGCCGAGGGGAGACCCAGTACTTC. Translation: CASSRTGRGETQYF.

V is TRBV6-5 and J is TRBJ2-5; 7 bases agree with TRBD2. Looked up from germline, CDR1 is MNHEY and CDR2 is SVGAGI. The CDR3 extends over 14 amino acids. V was clipped by 6 bases and J by 6 bases; unmatched bases: 10. The CDR3 DNA sequence: TGTGCCAGCAGGGGACTTAGCGGGCTGCAGACCCAGTACTTC. Translated, it gives CASRGLSGLQTQYF.

This rearrangement joins TRBV7-9 to TRBJ2-2; 7 positions match TRBD1. The CDR3 runs to 15 residues. Germline CDR1 is SEHNR and CDR2 is FQNEAQ (reference sequence). With V trimmed by 1 base and J by 4 bases, 3 bases remained unmatched. The DNA for the CDR3 is TGTGCCAGCAGCTTAGTACCAGGGGGCACCGGGGAGCTGTTTTTT. Encoded protein: CASSLVPGGTGELFF.

The rearrangement links TRBV28 to TRBJ1-5; 7 bases align to TRBD1. The CDR3 is made up of 14 amino acids. Germline CDR1 is MDHEN and CDR2 is SYDVKM. V was clipped by 7 bases and J by 5 bases; unmatched bases: 8. CDR3 loop: CASTTGVDYQPQHF. CDR3 DNA sequence: TGTGCCAGCACAACAGGGGTCGATTATCAGCCCCAGCATTTT.

The chain recombines TRBV7-9 with TRBJ2-3; no definite D call. Per germline, CDR1 SEHNR and CDR2 FQNEAQ (reference sequence). V lost 1 base, J lost 5 bases, and 7 bases lay in between. The CDR3 covers 13 residues. DNA for the CDR3: TGTGCCAGCAGCTTAGGAGACTTAGATACGCAGTATTTT. It specifies CASSLGDLDTQYF.

DNA for the CDR3: TGTGCCAGCAGCGTAGAATGGGGACAGGAGGACAATGAGCAGTTCTTC. Translation gives CASSVEWGQEDNEQFF. The V and J genes are TRBV9 and TRBJ2-1; 8 bases line up with TRBD1. J was trimmed by 5 bases and V by 0 bases; bases with no gene match: 7. The CDR3 runs 16 residues. Germline CDR1 is SGDLS and CDR2 is YYNGEE.

The chain links TRBV10-3 to TRBJ1-2; tentatively, D is TRBD1 (5 bases). The CDR3 length is 12 residues. Germline CDR1 reads ENHRY; CDR2 reads SYGVKD. The germline V and J ends were trimmed by 8 bases and 4 bases, with 11 bases remaining between them. The CDR3 DNA sequence: TGTGCCATCTCGGGACTCCTCTATGGCTACACCTTC. Amino acids: CAISGLLYGYTF.

The chain is built from TRBV9 and TRBJ1-3, with D possibly matching TRBD1 (5 bases). The CDR3 has 17 residues. The V end lost 4 bases, the J end lost 1 base, and 18 bases lay between the germline ends. Germline CDR1 SGDLS, CDR2 YYNGEE. CDR3 in amino acids: CASSPRGGRVSGNTIYF. The CDR3 coding sequence is TGTGCCAGCAGCCCCCGCGGGGGGAGGGTATCTGGAAACACCATATATTTT. The full variable domain, in which reference TRBV9 and TRBJ1-3 provide the parts outside the CDR3, is DSGVTQTPKHLITATGQRVTLRCSPRSGDLSVYWYQQSLDQGLQFLIQYYNGEERAKGNILERFSAQQFPDLHSELNLSSLELGDSALYFCASSPRGGRVSGNTIYFGEGSWLTVV.

The chain is built from TRBV6-6 and TRBJ2-7; 7 nucleotides match TRBD1. CDR1 is MNHNY and CDR2 is SVGAGI in the germline V gene (reference sequence). The trim removed 6 bases at V and 2 bases at J, leaving 13 bases unmatched. This CDR3 contains 16 residues. CDR3 coding DNA: TGTGCCAGCAGCTCCCCAACAGGGGCAGGCGCCTACGAGCAGTACTTC. It codes for CASSSPTGAGAYEQYF.

The chain recombines TRBV4-3 with TRBJ2-7; D is ambiguous. Trimming removed 1 base at V and 4 bases at J, with 14 bases between. The CDR3 extends over 15 amino acids. CDR1 and CDR2 from the germline V gene are LGHNA and YSLEER. In DNA form, the CDR3 reads TGCGCCAGCAGCCAAGTTTGGGCACCGTTGTACGAGCAGTACGTC. Encoded protein: CASSQVWAPLYEQYV.

This chain joins TRBV7-9 and TRBJ2-1; D is ambiguous. The germline CDR1 and CDR2 sequences are SEHNR and FQNEAQ (reference sequence). The germline V and J ends were trimmed by 2 bases and 7 bases, with 15 bases remaining between them. The CDR3 contains 15 residues. The CDR3, as DNA: TGTGCCAGCAGCTTATTACTCCTCGGTAAGAATGAGCAGTTCTTC. It specifies CASSLLLLGKNEQFF.

The chain carries TRBV4-3 and TRBJ2-1; 7 nucleotides line up with TRBD2. V lost 0 bases and J lost 3; bases outside the gene matches: 5. CDR3 length: 16 amino acids. Germline V gene sequence: CDR1 LGHNA, CDR2 YSLEER. The CDR3 DNA is TGCGCCAGCAGCCAAGACGCTAGCGGCTACTACAATGAGCAGTTCTTC. Its translation: CASSQDASGYYNEQFF.

The CDR3, as DNA: TGTGCCAGCAGCCGAGGCACTAGCGGGGTCTACGAGCAGTACGTC. Encoded protein: CASSRGTSGVYEQYV. V is TRBV2 and J is TRBJ2-7; 10 nucleotides align to TRBD2. Germline V CDR1 and CDR2: SNHLY, FYNNEI. V dropped 6 bases and J dropped 3; count of bases not matched to a gene: 8. The CDR3 is made up of 15 amino acids.

The V call is TRBV7-9, the J call TRBJ1-2; D is perhaps TRBD1 (6 bases). Trimming cost V 5 bases and J 2 bases, with 12 bases left between them. Germline-derived CDR1 and CDR2 are SEHNR and FQNEAQ (reference sequence). This CDR3 has 14 residues. CDR3 nucleotide sequence: TGTGCCAGCAGCCCATCAACAGGGAACTATGGCTACACCTTC. Protein product: CASSPSTGNYGYTF.

The rearrangement joins TRBV7-2 to TRBJ2-4; 7 bases line up with TRBD2. Germline loops: CDR1 SGHTA, CDR2 FQGNSA. J lost 6 bases, V lost 2 bases, and 7 bases had no gene match. This CDR3 is built from 15 residues. Here the CDR3 DNA reads TGTGCCAGCAGCTTAAGTCCAGGGAGGGGAAACATTCAGTACTTC. It codes for CASSLSPGRGNIQYF.

J is TRBJ1-2 and V is TRBV6-5; D possibly corresponds to TRBD1 (5 bases). From germline, CDR1 is MNHEY and CDR2 SVGAGI. The CDR3 sequence is 13 residues long. With 5 bases removed from V and 5 bases from J, the gap between germline ends came to 12 bases. The CDR3 DNA reads as TGTGCCAGCAGTCCGGGGGTGGGGTATGGCTACACCTTC. It codes for CASSPGVGYGYTF.

V usage is TRBV11-1 and J usage is TRBJ2-7, with D tentatively TRBD1 (6 bases). The V and J ends lost 4 bases and 5 bases respectively, with 18 bases between them. The CDR3 is 15 amino acids. From germline, CDR1 is SGHAT and CDR2 FQDESV (reference sequence). The DNA for the CDR3 is TGTGCCAGCAGCTCCTGGTTGGGGGCTGTGAACGAGCAGTACTTC. Its translation is CASSSWLGAVNEQYF.

This chain joins TRBV6-5 and TRBJ2-1; maybe TRBD1 (5 bases). Germline V lookup: CDR1 MNHEY, CDR2 SVGAGI. V was pared by 6 bases and J by 8 bases, with 14 bases between. The CDR3 length is 13 residues. CDR3 sequence (DNA): TGTGCCAGCAGCCCCAGGGCCGGCTATGAGCAGTTCTTC. This sequence encodes CASSPRAGYEQFF.

The chain joins TRBV18 to TRBJ1-1; weak D call: TRBD1 (5 bases). The germline V and J ends were trimmed by 5 bases and 4 bases, with 14 bases remaining between them. The germline V gene has CDR1 KGHSH and CDR2 LQKENI. This CDR3 contains 14 residues. The CDR3 reads CASSTQGGVTEAFF. The CDR3 coding sequence is TGTGCCAGCTCAACCCAGGGAGGAGTCACTGAAGCTTTCTTT.

The CDR3 sequence is CASSQAVRYEQYF. CDR3 in DNA: TGCGCCAGCAGCCAAGCCGTCCGCTACGAGCAGTACTTC. The V and J genes are TRBV4-3 and TRBJ2-7; no reliable D call. Per the germline V gene, CDR1 is LGHNA and CDR2 is YSLEER. The CDR3 sequence is 13 residues long. The ends were cut back, 1 base at V and 3 bases at J, with 7 bases in the middle.

The rearrangement uses TRBV19 and TRBJ1-2; 9 bases map to TRBD1. Germline V gene data show CDR1 as LNHDA and CDR2 as SQIVND (reference sequence). The CDR3 sequence is 14 residues long. J lost 2 bases, V lost 9 bases, and 7 bases had no gene match. In nucleotides, the CDR3 is TGTGCCAGCAGTCCCGGGACAGGGAACTATGGCTACACCTTC. Encoded protein: CASSPGTGNYGYTF.

The genes are TRBV4-1 and TRBJ2-7, with 9 bases aligning to TRBD2. In germline, CDR1 is MGHRA, CDR2 YSYEKL. The CDR3 is 17 amino acids. V lost 0 bases and J lost 5; bases outside the gene matches: 11. CDR3 protein: CASSQESILAGADEQYV. The CDR3 DNA reads TGCGCCAGCAGCCAAGAGAGTATATTAGCGGGGGCGGACGAGCAGTACGTC.

Concerning this clone itself: The DNA is left out, because the CDR3 cannot be placed on it with certainty; the CDR3 is given as TCRdb lists it. The chain has TRBV30 and TRBJ2-7; the D call in the table, TRBD1, was not verified against the DNA. CDR1 GTSNPN and CDR2 SVGIG come from the germline V gene (reference sequence). From its first to its last residue, the CDR3 has 15 amino acids. CDR3: CAWSVLVWTGGEQYF.